These 31 T cell receptor beta chains were sequenced from one sample in a study of shared clonotypes between healthy human individuals. Repertoires were generated with immunoSEQ multiplex PCR, while TCRdb's copy carries only in-frame clones and drops some. The sample includes 550,000 to 750,000 clones, about 90% of them seen just once. Terminally differentiated effector memory CD45RA+ cells were left out of the naive CD8 fraction, which was CD45RO-negative and positively selected for CCR7. Sequenced sample: naive CD8+ T cells sorted from blood. The receptors originated from a man aged 30-40 years in good health.

Details on this clone: The same CDR3 is also encoded by other DNA sequences in this sample. The J gene is TRBJ2-7, the V gene TRBV5-5; perhaps D is TRBD1 or TRBD2 (5 bases each). CDR1 SGHKS and CDR2 YYEKEE come from the germline V gene (reference sequence). The CDR3 loop spans 12 amino acids. V dropped 4 bases and J dropped 3 bases, with 8 bases sitting between them. CDR3 sequence reads: CASSLGGYEQYF. The CDR3, as DNA: TGTGCCAGCAGCCTTGGGGGCTACGAGCAGTACTTC. Complete variable domain (other parts from reference TRBV5-5 and TRBJ2-7): DAGVTQSPTHLIKTRGQQVTLRCSPISGHKSVSWYQQVLGQGPQFIFQYYEKEERGRGNFPDRFSARQFPNYSSELNVNALLLGDSALYLCASSLGGYEQYFGPGTRLTVT.

The chain combines TRBV11-2 with TRBJ2-1; 8 bases fit TRBD1. The CDR3 contains 14 residues. The V gene end was trimmed by 5 bases and the J gene end by 4 bases; junction bases not matched to a gene: 4. CDR1 is SGHAT, CDR2 FQNNGV, per germline. The CDR3 DNA reads as TGTGCCAGCAGCGACGGACAGGGATACAATGAGCAGTTCTTC. Translation gives CASSDGQGYNEQFF.

The chain combines TRBV10-1 with TRBJ2-1, with D tentatively TRBD1 (5 bases). Germline V lookup: CDR1 WNHNN, CDR2 SYGVQD (reference sequence). This CDR3 comprises 13 residues. The germline V and J ends were trimmed by 8 bases and 5 bases, with 13 bases remaining between them. CDR3 loop: CASAGHLDNEQFF. The CDR3, as DNA: TGCGCCAGCGCAGGACACCTGGACAATGAGCAGTTCTTC.

The chain recombines TRBV7-9 with TRBJ1-1; D gene unclear. The CDR3 runs 13 residues. The V gene's germline CDR1 is SEHNR and CDR2 FQNEAQ (reference sequence). The V gene lost 0 bases and the J gene lost 4 bases, with 6 bases spanning the gap. The CDR3 DNA sequence: TGTGCCAGCAGCTTAGCCGGAATCACTGAAGCTTTCTTT. It translates to CASSLAGITEAFF.

V is TRBV27 and J is TRBJ2-7; TRBD2 aligns across 15 bases. J was trimmed by 3 bases and V by 6 bases; bases with no gene match: 18. Germline V gives CDR1 MNHEY, CDR2 SMNVEV (reference sequence). This CDR3 region has 20 residues. Written as DNA, the CDR3 is TGTGCCAGCAGGACTCTAACAGCAGGACTAGCGGGAGGGCCCCTCTACGAGCAGTACTTC. Protein: CASRTLTAGLAGGPLYEQYF.

V gene TRBV5-5 combines with J gene TRBJ1-4; TRBD1 matches 7 bases. The CDR3 consists of 14 residues. V lost 4 bases, J lost 5 bases, and 5 bases stayed unmatched. Per germline, CDR1 SGHKS and CDR2 YYEKEE (reference sequence). The DNA of the CDR3 is TGTGCCAGCAGCAAAACAGGGGTGAATGAAAAACTGTTTTTT. Translating it yields CASSKTGVNEKLFF.

This sequence joins TRBV29-1 and TRBJ2-2; TRBD1 might be the D (6 bases). Germline V CDR1 and CDR2: SQVTM, ANQGSEA. The CDR3 extends over 13 amino acids. V was shortened by 5 bases and J by 7 bases, with 14 bases between the two germline ends. This chain's CDR3 is CSVSQGRGGELFF. For the CDR3, the DNA is TGCAGCGTTTCTCAGGGGCGCGGCGGGGAGCTGTTTTTT.

A remark on this clone: The sample contains more than one DNA sequence encoding this CDR3. The chain links TRBV4-3 to TRBJ2-6; D may be TRBD1 (5 bases). The germline V gene encodes CDR1 LGHNA and CDR2 YSLEER. The CDR3 loop spans 16 amino acids. Trimming pared 0 bases from V and 4 bases from J, leaving 10 bases between. The CDR3 region has the DNA TGCGCCAGCAGCCAAGACTGGGGCCCCGGGGCCAACGTCCTGACTTTC. It encodes CASSQDWGPGANVLTF.

The CDR3 reads CASSLQEFGTEAFF. The CDR3, as DNA: TGCGCCAGCAGCCTTCAGGAGTTTGGCACTGAAGCTTTCTTT. The chain links TRBV4-1 to TRBJ1-1; unclear D gene. Looked up from germline, CDR1 is MGHRA and CDR2 is YSYEKL. This CDR3 is built from 14 residues. The V end was cut by 4 bases, the J end by 4 bases, with 13 bases between.

The gene calls are TRBV5-4 and TRBJ2-7, with TRBD1 matching over 8 bases. V was pared by 5 bases and J by 3 bases, with 10 bases of the junction left unmatched. Germline CDR1 and CDR2: SGHNT and YYREEE (reference sequence). This CDR3 region has 15 residues. As DNA, the CDR3 is TGTGCCAGCAGGTCCCGGACAGGGCCCGACTACGAGCAGTACTTC. Translating it yields CASRSRTGPDYEQYF.

The J gene is TRBJ2-7, the V gene TRBV20-1; D tentatively reads TRBD1 or TRBD2 (6 bases each). CDR1 and CDR2 (germline): DFQATT, SNEGSKA (reference sequence). This CDR3 spans 11 amino acids. V shed 6 bases and J shed 6 bases, with 12 bases lying between them. The CDR3, as DNA: TGCAGTGCAAAAGAGGGGGGCGAGCAGTACTTC. This encodes CSAKEGGEQYF.

The chain uses TRBV10-3 and TRBJ2-7; a weak D match, TRBD1 (6 bases). The CDR3 runs 14 residues. Trimming took 5 bases from V and 5 from J, leaving 16 bases between them. Germline loops: CDR1 ENHRY, CDR2 SYGVKD. The CDR3 region is CAISPAGAKHEQYF. CDR3 in DNA: TGTGCCATCAGTCCCGCAGGGGCCAAACACGAGCAGTACTTC.

The rearrangement joins TRBV14 to TRBJ1-2; 9 bases agree with TRBD1. V was pared by 5 bases and J by 7 bases, with 11 bases of the junction left unmatched. Germline V gene data show CDR1 as SGHDN and CDR2 as FVKESK. This CDR3 comprises 15 residues. The CDR3, as DNA: TGTGCCAGCAGCTTACCGGGACAGGGTTTGTTTGGCTACACCTTC. It codes for CASSLPGQGLFGYTF.

CDR3 bases: TGTGCCAGCAGCTTGGATCTATACAATGAGCAGTTCTTC. Its translation: CASSLDLYNEQFF. The gene calls are TRBV5-6 and TRBJ2-1; D is unresolved. With 0 bases removed from V and 4 bases from J, the gap between germline ends came to 5 bases. Germline-derived CDR1 and CDR2 are SGHDT and YYEEEE. The CDR3 spans 13 residues.

V usage is TRBV7-2 and J usage is TRBJ2-1; D is undetermined. From germline, CDR1 is SGHTA and CDR2 FQGNSA. This CDR3 has 16 residues. Trimming pared 1 base from V and 7 bases from J, leaving 17 bases between. The CDR3 sequence: CASSLDRVSGVNEQFF. The CDR3 region has the DNA TGTGCCAGCAGCTTAGATCGGGTCAGTGGCGTGAATGAGCAGTTCTTC.

In this sample, this clone turned up once. The chain has TRBV27 and TRBJ2-1; TRBD2 might be the D (6 bases). The CDR3 contains 17 residues. Germline V CDR1 and CDR2: MNHEY, SMNVEV (reference sequence). Trimming took 2 bases from V and 2 from J, leaving 16 bases between them. The CDR3 here is CASSLPATSFPYNEQFF. DNA of the CDR3: TGTGCCAGCAGTTTACCCGCTACTAGCTTCCCCTACAATGAGCAGTTCTTC.

CDR3 nucleotides: TGTGCCAGCCAGATACAGGAATCGAACACCGGGGAGCTGTTTTTT. Amino acid sequence: CASQIQESNTGELFF. The V and J genes are TRBV2 and TRBJ2-2; D may be TRBD1 (5 bases). V shed 8 bases and J shed 0 bases, with 13 bases lying between them. This CDR3 is 15 amino acids long. Germline V lookup: CDR1 SNHLY, CDR2 FYNNEI.

This rearrangement joins TRBV10-3 to TRBJ2-7, with 9 bases matching TRBD2. CDR1 and CDR2 from the germline V gene are ENHRY and SYGVKD. The V segment lost 3 bases and the J segment 6 bases; nucleotides outside the gene matches: 9. This CDR3 comprises 15 residues. CDR3 DNA sequence: TGTGCCATCAGTGATAGGTCTAGCGGGAATCTCGAGCAGTACTTC. This encodes CAISDRSSGNLEQYF.

The V call is TRBV29-1, the J call TRBJ2-1, with 8 bases fitting TRBD2. Germline CDR1 and CDR2: SQVTM and ANQGSEA. The length of the CDR3 is 13 residues. V lost 4 bases, J lost 5 bases, and 4 bases stayed unmatched. CDR3 coding DNA: TGCAGCGTTGCGGGAGGGCCTAACAATGAGCAGTTCTTC. Protein: CSVAGGPNNEQFF.

The chain joins TRBV14 to TRBJ2-7; 11 bases line up with TRBD1. CDR3 length equals 14 residues. Germline assignment: CDR1 SGHDN and CDR2 FVKESK. After removal of 4 bases from V and 6 bases from J, the junction contained 5 bases not matched to a gene. The CDR3 region has the DNA TGTGCCAGCAGCCCGCCCGGGACAGGGGGCGAGCAGTACTTC. The encoded protein is CASSPPGTGGEQYF.

The J gene is TRBJ1-3, the V gene TRBV28; unclear D gene. The CDR3 extends over 14 amino acids. With 6 bases removed from V and 1 base from J, the gap between germline ends came to 10 bases. The germline gives CDR1 MDHEN, CDR2 SYDVKM. The CDR3 here is CASRATGSGNTIYF. In DNA form, the CDR3 reads TGTGCCAGCAGAGCCACCGGTTCTGGAAACACCATATATTTT.

J is TRBJ2-7 and V is TRBV13, with a tentative D call TRBD2 (5 bases). V lost 1 base to trimming and J lost 7 bases, with 20 bases between them. The CDR3 has 16 amino acids. CDR1 and CDR2 from the germline V gene are PRHDT and FYEKMQ (reference sequence). CDR3 nucleotides: TGTGCCAGCAGCTTAGTGGTTTTTGGCTCACCGGGAGAGCAGTACTTC. Translation: CASSLVVFGSPGEQYF.

With regard to this clone: At the DNA level, this CDR3 is encoded by other sequences in the same sample as well. The chain joins TRBV2 to TRBJ2-7; D perhaps matches TRBD2 (6 bases). The CDR3 contains 10 residues. The V gene lost 8 bases and the J gene lost 4 bases, with 6 bases spanning the gap. The germline V gene encodes CDR1 SNHLY and CDR2 FYNNEI. CDR3 DNA: TGTGCCAGCGCGGGGTACGAGCAGTACTTC. This codes for CASAGYEQYF.

The chain is built from TRBV7-9 and TRBJ1-1, with TRBD1 matching 8 bases. Germline V gene data show CDR1 as SEHNR and CDR2 as FQNEAQ (reference sequence). CDR3 length: 14 amino acids. The ends lost 3 bases at V and 1 base at J; junction bases unmatched: 1. This chain's CDR3 is CASSFGTGNTEAFF. The CDR3, as DNA: TGTGCCAGCAGCTTTGGGACAGGGAACACTGAAGCTTTCTTT.

The V and J genes are TRBV13 and TRBJ2-1; maybe TRBD2 (5 bases). The CDR3 is made up of 13 amino acids. Per the germline V gene, CDR1 is PRHDT and CDR2 is FYEKMQ (reference sequence). The germline V and J ends were trimmed by 3 bases and 4 bases, with 7 bases remaining between them. This chain's CDR3 is CASSFEGYNEQFF. CDR3 DNA sequence: TGTGCCAGCAGCTTTGAGGGTTACAATGAGCAGTTCTTC.

J is TRBJ1-2 and V is TRBV7-9; 12 nucleotides line up with TRBD1. V dropped 5 bases and J dropped 4; count of bases not matched to a gene: 8. This CDR3 has 16 amino acids. CDR1 and CDR2 from the germline V gene are SEHNR and FQNEAQ (reference sequence). This chain's CDR3 is CASSIVGQGATYGYTF. The CDR3, as DNA: TGTGCCAGCAGCATAGTGGGACAGGGGGCGACCTATGGCTACACCTTC.

This rearrangement joins TRBV27 to TRBJ2-1, with D possibly being TRBD2 (6 bases). Trimming took off 7 bases at V and 5 bases at J, with 18 bases between the two ends. The CDR3 length is 15 residues. Germline assignment: CDR1 MNHEY and CDR2 SMNVEV (reference sequence). CDR3 nucleotide sequence: TGTGCCAGCAACTTGCCGGGAGTCAGGGACAATGAGCAGTTCTTC. Translating it yields CASNLPGVRDNEQFF.

This chain joins TRBV7-7 and TRBJ2-2; TRBD1 agrees at 7 bases. The CDR3 runs 15 residues. J gave up 0 bases and V 5 bases, and 3 bases lay outside the gene matches. Germline V lookup: CDR1 SSHAT, CDR2 FNYEAQ (reference sequence). CDR3: CASSVGGPNTGELFF. The CDR3 DNA reads TGTGCCAGCAGCGTAGGGGGCCCGAACACCGGGGAGCTGTTTTTT.

The V gene is TRBV15, the J gene TRBJ2-7; D possibly uses TRBD1 or TRBD2 (5 bases each). V shed 1 base and J shed 3 bases, with 16 bases lying between them. CDR1 is LNHNV, CDR2 YYDKDF, per germline (reference sequence). The CDR3 sequence is 16 residues long. CDR3 sequence (DNA): TGTGCCACCAGCAGAGGTTTTGAGGGGAGCAACTACGAGCAGTACTTC. It specifies CATSRGFEGSNYEQYF.

V is TRBV28 and J is TRBJ2-1; 7 bases agree with TRBD1. The CDR3 is made up of 16 amino acids. J gave up 7 bases and V 2 bases, and 11 bases lay outside the gene matches. In germline, CDR1 is MDHEN, CDR2 SYDVKM. CDR3 residues: CASSLPLVTGLNEQFF. CDR3 sequence (DNA): TGTGCCAGCAGTTTACCTCTTGTGACAGGGCTGAATGAGCAGTTCTTC.

This clone came up once. The genes are TRBV13 and TRBJ2-5; D perhaps matches TRBD1 (6 bases). Trimming stripped 2 bases from V and 1 base from J, with 11 bases between. The CDR3 loop spans 15 amino acids. Germline values: CDR1 PRHDT, CDR2 FYEKMQ (reference sequence). CDR3 sequence reads: CASSLLDRLQETQYF. The CDR3 DNA is TGTGCCAGCAGCTTACTGGACAGACTCCAAGAGACCCAGTACTTC.